What follows is one TCR beta chain and its context. The CDR3 loop spans 14 amino acids. The trim removed 1 base at V and 6 bases at J, leaving 4 bases unmatched. Germline lookup yields CDR1 LGHNA and CDR2 YSLEER. This entry belongs to a study of T cell changes during pregnancy in multiple sclerosis. Profiling relied on immunoSEQ multiplex PCR, and the TCRdb table lists in-frame clones only, not all of them. The sample lists 55,000 to 75,000 clones; about 90% were seen once. V usage is TRBV4-3 and J usage is TRBJ1-2, with 8 bases aligning to TRBD1. This specimen consisted of peripheral blood, obtained in the third trimester of pregnancy. The origin of this receptor is a female donor in good health, enrolled as a control in a pregnancy study. The CDR3, as DNA: TGCGCCAGCAGCCAAGTATCAGGGGGCAATGGCTACACCTTC. Encoded protein: CASSQVSGGNGYTF.